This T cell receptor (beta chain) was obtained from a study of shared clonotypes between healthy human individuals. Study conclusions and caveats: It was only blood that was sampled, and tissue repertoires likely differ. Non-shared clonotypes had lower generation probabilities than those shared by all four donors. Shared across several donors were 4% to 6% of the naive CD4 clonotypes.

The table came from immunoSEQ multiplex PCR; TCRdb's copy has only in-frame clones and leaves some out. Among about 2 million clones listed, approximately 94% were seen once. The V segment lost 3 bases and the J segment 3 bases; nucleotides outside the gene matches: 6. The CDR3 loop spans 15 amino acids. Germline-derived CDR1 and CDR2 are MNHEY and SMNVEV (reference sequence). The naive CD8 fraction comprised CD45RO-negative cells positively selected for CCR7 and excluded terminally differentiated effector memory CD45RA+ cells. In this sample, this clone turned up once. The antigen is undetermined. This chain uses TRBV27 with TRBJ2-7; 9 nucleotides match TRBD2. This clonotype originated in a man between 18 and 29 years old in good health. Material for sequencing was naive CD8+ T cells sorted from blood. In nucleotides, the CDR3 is TGTGCCAGCAGTTTCGAGCGGGGGGCCTTCTACGAGCAGTACTTC. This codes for CASSFERGAFYEQYF.